These 18 T cell receptor beta chains were sequenced from one sample in a study of technical replicates of blood from several donors. Generated by immunoSEQ multiplex PCR, the TCRdb table keeps only in-frame clones and is missing some. The data contain 95,000 to 100,000 clones, under 96% of them singletons. The sequenced material came from T cells isolated from PBMCs. These receptors were taken from a human donor in good health.

The chain uses TRBV4-1 and TRBJ2-1, with 10 bases that match TRBD2. The germline CDR1 and CDR2 sequences are MGHRA and YSYEKL. The CDR3 has 15 amino acids. The junction had 4 bases not matched to a gene; V was cut back by 0 bases and J by 8 bases. The DNA for the CDR3 is TGCGCCAGCAGCCAAGATCAGCGGGGGGGCGATGAGCAGTTCTTC. It encodes CASSQDQRGGDEQFF.

This clone is a singleton in its sample. CDR3 in amino acids: CATASAGGTTDTQYF. The CDR3 DNA reads as TGTGCCACCGCGAGTGCGGGAGGGACCACAGATACGCAGTATTTT. The chain uses TRBV10-3 and TRBJ2-3, with 9 bases fitting TRBD2. The germline gives CDR1 ENHRY, CDR2 SYGVKD. The CDR3 runs to 15 residues. Trimming at V came to 10 bases and at J to 2 bases, leaving 10 bases not matched to a gene.

The V gene is TRBV2, the J gene TRBJ1-5; D gene uncertain. Trimming pared 8 bases from V and 0 bases from J, leaving 11 bases between. Germline V gene sequence: CDR1 SNHLY, CDR2 FYNNEI. The CDR3 totals 14 residues. The CDR3 spells CASGNSLSNQPQHF. The CDR3 DNA reads TGTGCCAGCGGAAACAGCCTTAGCAATCAGCCCCAGCATTTT.

The chain combines TRBV6-5 with TRBJ1-1; TRBD1 is a possible D gene (5 bases). V was pared by 4 bases and J by 4 bases, with 13 bases between. The CDR3 runs to 14 residues. Germline V lookup: CDR1 MNHEY, CDR2 SVGAGI. CDR3 region: CASSSGSAVTEAFF. DNA of the CDR3: TGTGCCAGCAGTTCAGGGTCGGCGGTCACTGAAGCTTTCTTT.

Of note for this clone: Relative to the germline gene, one junction end is altered; a read error may explain this. The chain couples TRBV10-3 to TRBJ1-2; 10 bases fit TRBD1. This CDR3 spans 15 amino acids. CDR1 and CDR2 (germline): ENHRY, SYGVKD. The CDR3 spells CATSEGDRGHYGYTF. The DNA of the CDR3 is TGTGCCACCAGTGAAGGTGACAGGGGGCACTATGGCTACACCTTC.

The chain joins TRBV5-4 to TRBJ2-7; TRBD2 is a possible D gene (6 bases). CDR1 is SGHNT, CDR2 YYREEE, per germline (reference sequence). Trimming took off 0 bases at V and 5 bases at J, with 9 bases between the two ends. This CDR3 comprises 13 residues. The CDR3 coding sequence is TGTGCCAGCAGCTTGGCCCGCGGGGACGAGCAGTACTTC. Translation gives CASSLARGDEQYF.

The rearrangement uses TRBV7-9 and TRBJ2-1; the match to TRBD2 covers 10 bases. The CDR3 has 14 residues. CDR1 and CDR2 from the germline V gene are SEHNR and FQNEAQ (reference sequence). The V segment lost 5 bases and the J segment 5 bases; nucleotides outside the gene matches: 3. The CDR3 loop is CASSPLAGDNEQFF. CDR3 DNA: TGTGCCAGCAGCCCGCTAGCGGGAGACAATGAGCAGTTCTTC.

This sequence joins TRBV19 and TRBJ2-1; D might be TRBD2 (5 bases). The V and J ends lost 8 bases and 4 bases respectively, with 15 bases between them. CDR1 and CDR2 from the germline V gene are LNHDA and SQIVND (reference sequence). This CDR3 is 14 amino acids long. This CDR3 reads CASSREPIYNEQFF. CDR3 DNA: TGTGCCAGTTCTCGGGAACCAATTTACAATGAGCAGTTCTTC.

The chain is built from TRBV5-1 and TRBJ2-3; D is perhaps TRBD1 (5 bases). Deletions cut 0 bases from V and 2 bases from J, with 19 bases between. The length of the CDR3 is 18 residues. Germline CDR1 reads SGHRS; CDR2 reads YFSETQ. In nucleotides, the CDR3 is TGCGCCAGCAGCTTGGGGAGACAGCCCCACACACACACAGATACGCAGTATTTT. Translation gives CASSLGRQPHTHTDTQYF. The full variable domain, with the rest looked up from reference TRBV5-1 and TRBJ2-3, is KAGVTQTPRYLIKTRGQQVTLSCSPISGHRSVSWYQQTPGQGLQFLFEYFSETQRNKGNFPGRFSGRQFSNSRSEMNVSTLELGDSALYLCASSLGRQPHTHTDTQYFGPGTRLTVL.

The gene calls are TRBV2 and TRBJ1-4; 7 bases align to TRBD1. Trimming removed 6 bases from V and 2 bases from J; junction bases left unmatched: 3. The CDR3 spans 14 residues. Germline V gene lookup returns CDR1 SNHLY and CDR2 FYNNEI. The CDR3 DNA is TGTGCCAGCAGCATGGGACAGACTAATGAAAAACTGTTTTTT. Residues: CASSMGQTNEKLFF.

The V call is TRBV4-1, the J call TRBJ2-7; 7 bases line up with TRBD2. V was clipped by 1 base and J by 2 bases; unmatched bases: 5. Germline CDR1 reads MGHRA; CDR2 reads YSYEKL. CDR3 length equals 15 residues. In nucleotides, the CDR3 is TGCGCCAGCAGCCAAGTTTCCCTAGCGGCCTACGAGCAGTACTTC. It specifies CASSQVSLAAYEQYF.

Only one count was recorded for this clone. Here the CDR3 DNA reads TGTGCCAGCAGCCCGGGGGGGGGCCAGCCCCAGCATTTT. It codes for CASSPGGGQPQHF. The J gene is TRBJ1-5, the V gene TRBV5-5; a possible D gene is TRBD1 (6 bases). The V end was cut by 4 bases, the J end by 7 bases, with 12 bases between. Germline loops: CDR1 SGHKS, CDR2 YYEKEE (reference sequence). The CDR3 extends over 13 amino acids.

This clone was seen just once. This chain connects TRBV5-1 to TRBJ1-1; no reliable D call. The CDR3 sequence is 13 residues long. V was cut by 4 bases and J by 5 bases, with 12 bases left in between. In germline, CDR1 is SGHRS, CDR2 YFSETQ. The CDR3 DNA follows: TGCGCCAGCAGCGGCGGGGTGAGGACTGAAGCTTTCTTT. Protein sequence: CASSGGVRTEAFF. Full variable domain (remainder filled in from reference TRBV5-1 and TRBJ1-1): KAGVTQTPRYLIKTRGQQVTLSCSPISGHRSVSWYQQTPGQGLQFLFEYFSETQRNKGNFPGRFSGRQFSNSRSEMNVSTLELGDSALYLCASSGGVRTEAFFGQGTRLTVV.

This chain connects TRBV2 to TRBJ1-1; D call uncertain. The length of the CDR3 is 13 residues. CDR1 and CDR2 (germline): SNHLY, FYNNEI. V was trimmed by 7 bases and J by 1 base, leaving 10 bases between them. The CDR3 DNA is TGTGCCAGCAAGTCCGCAGGGAACACTGAAGCTTTCTTT. Its protein product is CASKSAGNTEAFF. Full variable domain (remainder filled in from reference TRBV2 and TRBJ1-1): EPEVTQTPSHQVTQMGQEVILRCVPISNHLYFYWYRQILGQKVEFLVSFYNNEISEKSEIFDDQFSVERPDGSNFTLKIRSTKLEDSAMYFCASKSAGNTEAFFGQGTRLTVV.

CDR3 bases: TGTGCCAGTAGTATGGGGGCTAGCGGGATCCACCAACAAGAGACCCAGTACTTC. It codes for CASSMGASGIHQQETQYF. V is TRBV19 and J is TRBJ2-5, with 9 positions matching TRBD2. This CDR3 has 18 amino acids. The germline gives CDR1 LNHDA, CDR2 SQIVND (reference sequence). V trimming: 3 bases; J trimming: 2 bases; junction bases outside the gene matches: 13. Full variable domain (rest looked up from reference TRBV19 and TRBJ2-5): DGGITQSPKYLFRKEGQNVTLSCEQNLNHDAMYWYRQDPGQGLRLIYYSQIVNDFQKGDIAEGYSVSREKKESFPLTVTSAQKNPTAFYLCASSMGASGIHQQETQYFGPGTRLLVL.

The V call is TRBV27, the J call TRBJ1-1, with TRBD1 as a possible D gene (6 bases). From germline, CDR1 is MNHEY and CDR2 SMNVEV (reference sequence). V was trimmed by 7 bases and J by 0 bases, leaving 12 bases between them. The CDR3 is 14 residues long. The CDR3 reads CASKRTDMNTEAFF. For the CDR3, the DNA is TGTGCCAGCAAACGGACAGACATGAACACTGAAGCTTTCTTT.

This chain connects TRBV4-1 to TRBJ1-1; 7 bases map to TRBD1. Germline V gives CDR1 MGHRA, CDR2 YSYEKL. This CDR3 region has 17 residues. V shed 1 base and J 10 bases; nucleotides not matched to a gene: 18. The DNA of the CDR3 is TGCGCCAGCAGCCAAGTAAGTCCCCCAGGGGGGCGTTTAAGAGCTTTCTTT. Its protein is CASSQVSPPGGRLRAFF.

The genes are TRBV29-1 and TRBJ2-5; possibly TRBD2 for D (5 bases). Germline loops: CDR1 SQVTM, CDR2 ANQGSEA. The CDR3 has 14 residues. V lost 4 bases and J lost 2, with 14 bases in between. Written as DNA, the CDR3 is TGCAGCGTTGGAGTGACTACCCGACAAGAGACCCAGTACTTC. As protein: CSVGVTTRQETQYF. The full variable domain, with the rest looked up from reference TRBV29-1 and TRBJ2-5, is SAVISQKPSRDICQRGTSLTIQCQVDSQVTMMFWYRQQPGQSLTLIATANQGSEATYESGFVIDKFPISRPNLTFSTLTVSNMSPEDSSIYLCSVGVTTRQETQYFGPGTRLLVL.